These 14 T cell receptor beta chains came from one sample sequenced in a study of T cell responses to AZD1222 COVID-19 vaccine. Clones were read by immunoSEQ multiplex PCR, and TCRdb kept only the in-frame ones, dropping some. The repertoire includes roughly 150,000 clones, roughly 91% of them detected once, and approximately 5% sits in the top ten. This specimen consisted of peripheral blood, obtained on day 0 of AZD1222 vaccination. These receptors were obtained from an adult in good health.

The chain has TRBV27 and TRBJ2-7, with D perhaps being TRBD1 or TRBD2 (5 bases each). Trimming cost V 6 bases and J 3 bases, with 15 bases left between them. Germline CDR1 is MNHEY and CDR2 is SMNVEV (reference sequence). CDR3 length equals 14 residues. The DNA of the CDR3 is TGTGCCAGCAGCGCATTTGGGGGTAACTACGAGCAGTACTTC. Encoded protein: CASSAFGGNYEQYF.

The chain's CDR3 is CASSLSGEAQPQHF. The DNA of the CDR3 is TGTGCCAGCAGCTTGTCGGGGGAGGCTCAGCCCCAGCATTTT. The rearrangement links TRBV7-9 to TRBJ1-5; D is possibly TRBD1 (5 bases). Germline V gene sequence: CDR1 SEHNR, CDR2 FQNEAQ (reference sequence). CDR3 length: 14 amino acids. V was pared by 3 bases and J by 6 bases, with 12 bases between.

This clone was recorded only once. Here the CDR3 DNA reads TGTGCCATCACGCAACTAGCGGGGGGCCTCAATGAGCAGTTCTTC. This translates into CAITQLAGGLNEQFF. This chain joins TRBV10-3 and TRBJ2-1; 12 bases are shared with TRBD2. The CDR3 runs 15 residues. Germline V gene lookup returns CDR1 ENHRY and CDR2 SYGVKD. J lost 6 bases, V lost 7 bases, and 7 bases had no gene match.

V usage is TRBV5-4 and J usage is TRBJ2-1, with D perhaps TRBD1 or TRBD2 (5 bases each). V dropped 2 bases and J dropped 0 bases, with 18 bases sitting between them. The CDR3 is 18 residues long. The germline gives CDR1 SGHNT, CDR2 YYREEE (reference sequence). The CDR3 region has the DNA TGTGCCAGCAGCTTCGGGACGGTCCCCCGAGTCTCCTACAATGAGCAGTTCTTC. Encoded protein: CASSFGTVPRVSYNEQFF. Drawing the rest from reference TRBV5-4 and TRBJ2-1, the complete variable domain is ETGVTQSPTHLIKTRGQQVTLRCSSQSGHNTVSWYQQALGQGPQFIFQYYREEENGRGNFPPRFSGLQFPNYSSELNVNALELDDSALYLCASSFGTVPRVSYNEQFFGPGTRLTVL.

J is TRBJ2-7 and V is TRBV30, with D hard to call. Trimming removed 7 bases at V and 5 bases at J, with 21 bases between. The CDR3 extends over 14 amino acids. Germline CDR1 and CDR2: GTSNPN and SVGIG (reference sequence). Here the CDR3 reads CASAKRSDGDEQYF. The CDR3 bases are TGTGCCTCCGCCAAACGGTCCGATGGGGACGAGCAGTACTTC.

This chain connects TRBV4-3 to TRBJ1-4, with 9 bases aligning to TRBD1. The CDR3 covers 15 residues. The ends lost 2 bases at V and 8 bases at J; junction bases unmatched: 6. Germline V gene data show CDR1 as LGHNA and CDR2 as YSLEER. The CDR3 sequence is CASSQPGQGKEKLFF. The CDR3 nucleotides read TGCGCCAGCAGCCAACCGGGACAGGGAAAGGAAAAACTGTTTTTT.

The rearrangement uses TRBV6-5 and TRBJ1-1, with 9 bases lining up with TRBD1. The CDR3 is 15 amino acids. Germline lookup yields CDR1 MNHEY and CDR2 SVGAGI. J was trimmed by 3 bases and V by 6 bases; bases with no gene match: 8. The CDR3 spells CASRNRGPLYTEAFF. CDR3 in DNA: TGTGCCAGCAGGAACAGGGGGCCACTGTACACTGAAGCTTTCTTT.

The V call is TRBV30, the J call TRBJ2-7; 7 bases map to TRBD2. This CDR3 region has 14 residues. V was clipped by 3 bases and J by 2 bases; unmatched bases: 7. The germline V gene encodes CDR1 GTSNPN and CDR2 SVGIG (reference sequence). CDR3 sequence reads: CAWSEGLVPYEQYF. As DNA, the CDR3 is TGTGCCTGGAGCGAAGGACTAGTTCCCTACGAGCAGTACTTC.

The V gene is TRBV5-4, the J gene TRBJ2-2, with 8 bases fitting TRBD1. CDR1 and CDR2 from the germline V gene are SGHNT and YYREEE (reference sequence). Unmatched junction bases numbered 3, after V lost 3 bases and J lost 2 bases. The CDR3 spans 15 residues. In DNA, the CDR3 is TGTGCCAGCAGCTACGGACAGGGAAACACCGGGGAGCTGTTTTTT. Residues: CASSYGQGNTGELFF.

The V gene is TRBV9, the J gene TRBJ1-3; D possibly corresponds to TRBD1 (6 bases). The V gene lost 0 bases and the J gene lost 0 bases, with 7 bases spanning the gap. The CDR3 has 15 residues. Germline V lookup: CDR1 SGDLS, CDR2 YYNGEE. CDR3 protein: CASSVEGGSGNTIYF. In DNA form, the CDR3 reads TGTGCCAGCAGCGTAGAAGGGGGCTCTGGAAACACCATATATTTT.

This clone was found once. This rearrangement joins TRBV9 to TRBJ2-1; D gene ambiguous. The germline V gene encodes CDR1 SGDLS and CDR2 YYNGEE. V lost 0 bases and J lost 3, with 7 bases in between. This CDR3 is built from 14 residues. CDR3 in amino acids: CASSVGSDYNEQFF. The CDR3 region has the DNA TGTGCCAGCAGCGTAGGGAGCGACTACAATGAGCAGTTCTTC.

The rearrangement joins TRBV18 to TRBJ2-7; 8 nucleotides agree with TRBD2. Trimming at V came to 3 bases and at J to 6 bases, leaving 10 bases not matched to a gene. The V gene's germline CDR1 is KGHSH and CDR2 LQKENI. The CDR3 extends over 15 amino acids. The CDR3 region is CASSPDSGGVGEQYF. The CDR3 coding sequence is TGTGCCAGCTCACCGGACAGCGGGGGAGTGGGCGAGCAGTACTTC.

The V call is TRBV14, the J call TRBJ2-2; possibly TRBD2 for D (6 bases). CDR3 size: 17 residues. Germline V CDR1 and CDR2: SGHDN, FVKESK. Deletions cut 4 bases from V and 0 bases from J, with 15 bases between. The CDR3 DNA is TGTGCCAGCAGCCCTTTTTTAGCGGCTTCGAACACCGGGGAGCTGTTTTTT. It is translated as CASSPFLAASNTGELFF.

This chain links TRBV5-6 with TRBJ1-4; no clear D. Germline CDR1 and CDR2: SGHDT and YYEEEE. The length of the CDR3 is 16 residues. V gave up 0 bases and J gave up 0 bases, with 9 bases separating them. CDR3 in DNA: TGTGCCAGCAGCTTGGCCGGGGTTGCAACTAATGAAAAACTGTTTTTT. Translated: CASSLAGVATNEKLFF.